This TCR beta chain was identified during a study of blood T cells in healthy people across ages. Whole-study context: Per two T cells, template switching captured roughly one barcoded beta molecule.

Trimming left V 5 bases short and J 0 bases short, with 16 bases between. The CDR3 loop spans 16 amino acids. Primers used in a second PCR of about 7 to 12 cycles were a sample-barcoded 5' primer and a J-beta primer mix. One entry per CDR3 protein results from TCRdb running MiXCR on the 5' RACE reads. The sample holds 1,500,000 or so distinct CDR3 sequences, 59% seen once. All donors came from Russia, were Caucasian and healthy, and spanned ages roughly 6 to 95. This receptor was taken from a man between 18 and 35 years old in good health. The V and J genes are TRBV12-3 or TRBV12-4 and TRBJ1-2; no clear D gene. The specimen was blood. The CDR3 coding sequence is TGTGCCAGCAGTCTTCAGCGGTTTGGATCTAACTATGGCTACACCTTC. Amino acids: CASSLQRFGSNYGYTF.